This T cell receptor (beta chain) emerged from a study of blood T cell repertoires in COVID-19. Cohorts were determined from participant-reported clinical history. CDR3 length equals 14 residues. CDR1 and CDR2 from the germline V gene are SGHRS and YFSETQ. V shed 0 bases and J shed 1 base, with 7 bases lying between them. Authors' processing steps: Estimation of nucleated cell counts was performed using reference gene primer amplification. Assay: immunoSEQ multiplex PCR; the TCRdb copy retains only in-frame clones and omits some. D and trimming come from the DNA, and the V and J calls and clone size come from that table. The sample contains some 250,000 clones, about nine tenths of which appear only once.

The TCR comes from a woman aged 40 to 50 with acute COVID-19. The J gene is TRBJ1-1, the V gene TRBV5-1; tentative D call: TRBD1 (6 bases). The sample consisted of PBMCs or T cells enriched from blood (not recorded which). In DNA form, the CDR3 reads TGCGCCAGCAGCTTGGGGACAGCGAACACTGAAGCTTTCTTT. It is translated as CASSLGTANTEAFF.